The rows below give T cell receptor beta chains drawn from one sample of a study of CD8 T cells in Susac syndrome. Via MiXCR, TCRdb re-called the immunoSEQ multiplex PCR reads, giving one row per CDR3 protein. Here the sample spans 400,000 or so distinct CDR3 sequences, 85% being singletons. Sequenced sample: CD8+ T cells from PBMCs. The receptor source for this set is a human donor with multiple sclerosis. The CDR3 runs from the conserved cysteine through the conserved F or W.

>TRBJ2-1|TRBV20-1
CSARDLGLAGFDEQFF
>TRBJ2-1|TRBV11-3
CASSHRDRYNEQFF
>TRBJ1-1|TRBV30
CALKPDRASTEAFF
>TRBJ2-5|TRBV20-1
CSAKPAGGTQETQYF
>TRBJ2-1|TRBV29-1
CSVEGVAGRLVNEQFF
>TRBJ2-7|TRBV5-6
CASSGGAEQYF
>TRBJ2-1|TRBV7-9
CASSYSRIYNEQFF
>TRBJ2-3|TRBV5-6
CASSFGPSGGAATDTQYF
>TRBJ1-5|TRBV12-3/TRBV12-4
CASSLATGGVQPQHF
>TRBJ2-7|TRBV28
CASSSDRALSYEQYF
>TRBJ2-3|TRBV25-1
CASRPVTGGASDTQYF
>TRBJ2-3|TRBV2
CASKLRGSVTHTDTQYF
>TRBJ2-7|TRBV12-3/TRBV12-4
CASSPGTGGYYEQYF
>TRBJ2-7|TRBV28
CASISVTGGPTYEQYF
>TRBJ2-5|TRBV6-5
CASSYSMADPQETQYF
>TRBJ2-7|TRBV5-8
CASSLTRGGEQYF
>TRBJ1-4|TRBV12-3/TRBV12-4
CASSFSGTGQEKLFF
>TRBJ2-5|TRBV27
CASSLSAGETQYF
>TRBJ2-5|TRBV28
CASSRTSGTQETQYF
>TRBJ2-6|TRBV11-2
CASSLIPQGTGANVLTF
>TRBJ2-5|TRBV11-2
CASSLDFGQAEQETQYF
>TRBJ2-5|TRBV4-1
CASSQGGYGAETQYF
>TRBJ1-5|TRBV4-2
CASSSHRDSNQPQHF
>TRBJ2-1|TRBV5-1
CASSLYYKNNEQFF